Detailed here is one TCR beta chain. The data belong to a study of T cell changes during pregnancy in multiple sclerosis. Clones were read by immunoSEQ multiplex PCR, and TCRdb kept only the in-frame ones, dropping some. The sample includes tens of thousands of clones, nearly 95% of them seen just once. The input for sequencing was peripheral blood, taken after pregnancy. The TCR was taken from a female donor in good health, enrolled as a control in a pregnancy study.

CDR3 coding DNA: TGTGCCAGTAGTGCACAGGGTAACCCCTACGAGCAGTACTTC. It codes for CASSAQGNPYEQYF. V gene TRBV19 combines with J gene TRBJ2-7; the D gene is possibly TRBD1 (6 bases). Germline CDR1 LNHDA, CDR2 SQIVND (reference sequence). The CDR3 is 14 residues long. Trimming stripped 5 bases from V and 2 bases from J, with 13 bases between.